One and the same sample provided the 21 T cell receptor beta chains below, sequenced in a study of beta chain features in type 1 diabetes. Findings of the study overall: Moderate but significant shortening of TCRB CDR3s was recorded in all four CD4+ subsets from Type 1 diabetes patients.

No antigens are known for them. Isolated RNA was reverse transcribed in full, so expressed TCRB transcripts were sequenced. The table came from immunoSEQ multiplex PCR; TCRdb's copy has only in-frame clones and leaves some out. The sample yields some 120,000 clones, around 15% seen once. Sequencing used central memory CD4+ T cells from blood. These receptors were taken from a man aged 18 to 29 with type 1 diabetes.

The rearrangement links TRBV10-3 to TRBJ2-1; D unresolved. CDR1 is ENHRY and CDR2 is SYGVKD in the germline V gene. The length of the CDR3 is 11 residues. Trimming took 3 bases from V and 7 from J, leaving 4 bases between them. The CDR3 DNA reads TGTGCCATCAGTGACGTGAATGAGCAGTTCTTC. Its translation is CAISDVNEQFF.

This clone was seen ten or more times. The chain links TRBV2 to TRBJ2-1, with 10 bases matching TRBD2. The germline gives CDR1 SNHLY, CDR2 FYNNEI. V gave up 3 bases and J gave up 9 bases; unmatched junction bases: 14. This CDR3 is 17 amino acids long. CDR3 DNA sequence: TGTGCCAGCAGTGAGAAGATAGCGGGGGGTAGACGGGTTGAGCAGTTCTTC. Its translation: CASSEKIAGGRRVEQFF.

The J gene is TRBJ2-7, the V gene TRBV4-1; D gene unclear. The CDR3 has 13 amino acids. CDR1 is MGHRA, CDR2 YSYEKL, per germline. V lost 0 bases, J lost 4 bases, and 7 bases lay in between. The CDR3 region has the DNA TGCGCCAGCAGCCAAGATGTGTGGTACGAGCAGTACTTC. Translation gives CASSQDVWYEQYF.

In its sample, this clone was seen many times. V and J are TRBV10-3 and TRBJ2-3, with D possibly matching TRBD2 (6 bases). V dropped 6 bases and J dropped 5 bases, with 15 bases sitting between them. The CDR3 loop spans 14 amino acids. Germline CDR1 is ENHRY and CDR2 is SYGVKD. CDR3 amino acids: CAIRTGTEGDTQYF. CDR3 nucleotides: TGTGCCATCAGGACCGGGACGGAGGGAGATACGCAGTATTTT.

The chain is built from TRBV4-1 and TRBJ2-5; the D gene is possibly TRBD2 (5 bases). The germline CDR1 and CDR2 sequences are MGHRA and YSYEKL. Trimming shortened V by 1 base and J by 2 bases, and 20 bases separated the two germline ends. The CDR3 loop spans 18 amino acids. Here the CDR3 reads CASSQAFGGWGVQETQYF. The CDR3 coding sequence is TGCGCCAGCAGCCAAGCTTTCGGCGGGTGGGGAGTTCAAGAGACCCAGTACTTC.

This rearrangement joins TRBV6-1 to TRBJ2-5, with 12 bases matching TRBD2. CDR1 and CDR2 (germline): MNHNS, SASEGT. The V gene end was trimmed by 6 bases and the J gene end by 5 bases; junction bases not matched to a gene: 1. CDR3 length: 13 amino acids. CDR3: CASRLAGGETQYF. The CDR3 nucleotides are TGTGCCAGCAGACTAGCGGGAGGCGAGACCCAGTACTTC.

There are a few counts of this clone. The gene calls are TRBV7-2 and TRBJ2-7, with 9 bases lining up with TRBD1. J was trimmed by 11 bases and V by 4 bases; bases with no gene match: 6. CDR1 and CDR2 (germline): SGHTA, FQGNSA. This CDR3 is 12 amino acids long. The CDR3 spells CASSWYRDREYF. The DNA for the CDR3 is TGTGCCAGCAGCTGGTACCGGGACAGGGAGTACTTC.

The CDR3 here is CASSSHGTQYF. The CDR3 DNA follows: TGTGCCAGCAGTTCGCACGGTACGCAGTATTTT. The rearrangement links TRBV27 to TRBJ2-3; D is undetermined. The CDR3 is 11 amino acids. V dropped 4 bases and J dropped 8 bases, with 7 bases sitting between them. In germline, CDR1 is MNHEY, CDR2 SMNVEV (reference sequence).

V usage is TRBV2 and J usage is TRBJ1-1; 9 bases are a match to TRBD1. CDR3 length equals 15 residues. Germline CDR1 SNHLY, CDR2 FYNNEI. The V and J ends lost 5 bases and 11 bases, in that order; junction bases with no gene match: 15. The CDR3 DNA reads TGTGCCAGCAGTCCGCAAACAGGGGGCTGCGATATCGCTTTCTTT. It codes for CASSPQTGGCDIAFF.

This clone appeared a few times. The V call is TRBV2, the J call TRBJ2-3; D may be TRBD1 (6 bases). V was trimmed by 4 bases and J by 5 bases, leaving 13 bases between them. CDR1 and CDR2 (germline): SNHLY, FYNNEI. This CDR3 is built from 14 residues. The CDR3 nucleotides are TGTGCCAGCAGTGGGACAGTAACGGTAGATACGCAGTATTTT. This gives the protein CASSGTVTVDTQYF. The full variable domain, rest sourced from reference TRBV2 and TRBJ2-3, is EPEVTQTPSHQVTQMGQEVILRCVPISNHLYFYWYRQILGQKVEFLVSFYNNEISEKSEIFDDQFSVERPDGSNFTLKIRSTKLEDSAMYFCASSGTVTVDTQYFGPGTRLTVL.

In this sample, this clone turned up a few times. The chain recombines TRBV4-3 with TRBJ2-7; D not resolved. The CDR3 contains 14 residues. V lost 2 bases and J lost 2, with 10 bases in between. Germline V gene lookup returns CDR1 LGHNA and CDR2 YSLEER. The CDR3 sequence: CASSQTQQAYEQYF. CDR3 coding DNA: TGCGCCAGCAGCCAAACCCAGCAGGCCTACGAGCAGTACTTC.

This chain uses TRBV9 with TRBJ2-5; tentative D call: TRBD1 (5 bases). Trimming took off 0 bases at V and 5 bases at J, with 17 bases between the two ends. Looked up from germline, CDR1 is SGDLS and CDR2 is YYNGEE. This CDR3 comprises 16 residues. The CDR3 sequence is CASSVAADTFGETQYF. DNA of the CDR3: TGTGCCAGCAGCGTAGCCGCGGACACCTTCGGGGAGACCCAGTACTTC.

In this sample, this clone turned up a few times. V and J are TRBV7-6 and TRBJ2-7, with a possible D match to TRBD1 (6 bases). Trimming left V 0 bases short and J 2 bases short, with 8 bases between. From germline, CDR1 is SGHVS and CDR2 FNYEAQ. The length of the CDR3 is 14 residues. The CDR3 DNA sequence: TGTGCCAGCAGCTTAGCCAGGGGAGCCTACGAGCAGTACTTC. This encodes CASSLARGAYEQYF.

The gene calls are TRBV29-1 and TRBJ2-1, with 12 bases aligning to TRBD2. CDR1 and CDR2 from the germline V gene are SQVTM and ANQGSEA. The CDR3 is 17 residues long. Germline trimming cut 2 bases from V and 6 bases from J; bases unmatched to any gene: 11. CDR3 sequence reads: CSVEPGVTSGRGNEQFF. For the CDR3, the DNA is TGCAGCGTTGAACCGGGGGTGACTAGCGGGAGAGGCAATGAGCAGTTCTTC.

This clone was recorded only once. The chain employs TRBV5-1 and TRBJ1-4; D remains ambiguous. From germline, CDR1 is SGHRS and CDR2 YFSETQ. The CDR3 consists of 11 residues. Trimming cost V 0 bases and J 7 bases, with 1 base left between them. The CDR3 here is CASSLGEKLFF. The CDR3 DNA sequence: TGCGCCAGCAGCTTGGGTGAAAAACTGTTTTTT.

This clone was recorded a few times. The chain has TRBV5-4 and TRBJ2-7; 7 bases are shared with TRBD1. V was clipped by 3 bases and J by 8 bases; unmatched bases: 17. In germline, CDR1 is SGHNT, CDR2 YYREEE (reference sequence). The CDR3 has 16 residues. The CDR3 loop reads CASSSLAGQASFQQYF. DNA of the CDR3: TGTGCCAGCAGCTCTCTGGCAGGACAGGCATCTTTCCAGCAGTACTTC.

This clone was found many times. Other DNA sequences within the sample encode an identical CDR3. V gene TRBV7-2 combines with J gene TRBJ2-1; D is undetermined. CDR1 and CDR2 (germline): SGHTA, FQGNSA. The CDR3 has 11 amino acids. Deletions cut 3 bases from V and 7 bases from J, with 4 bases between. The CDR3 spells CASSFLNEQFF. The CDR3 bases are TGTGCCAGCAGCTTTCTGAATGAGCAGTTCTTC. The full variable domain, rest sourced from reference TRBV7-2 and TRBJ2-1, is GAGVSQSPSNKVTEKGKDVELRCDPISGHTALYWYRQSLGQGLEFLIYFQGNSAPDKSGLPSDRFSAERTGGSVSTLTIQRTQQEDSAVYLCASSFLNEQFFGPGTRLTVL.

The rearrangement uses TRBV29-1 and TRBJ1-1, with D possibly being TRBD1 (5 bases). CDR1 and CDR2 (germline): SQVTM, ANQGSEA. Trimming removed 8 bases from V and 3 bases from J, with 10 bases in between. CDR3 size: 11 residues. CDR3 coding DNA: TGCAGCTCCCCGGGGGACACTGAAGCTTTCTTT. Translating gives CSSPGDTEAFF.

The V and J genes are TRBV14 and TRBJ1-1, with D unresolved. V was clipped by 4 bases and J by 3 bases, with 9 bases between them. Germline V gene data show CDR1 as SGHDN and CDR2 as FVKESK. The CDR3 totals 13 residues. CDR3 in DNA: TGTGCCAGCAGCCTCCTGTTGGACACTGAAGCTTTCTTT. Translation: CASSLLLDTEAFF.

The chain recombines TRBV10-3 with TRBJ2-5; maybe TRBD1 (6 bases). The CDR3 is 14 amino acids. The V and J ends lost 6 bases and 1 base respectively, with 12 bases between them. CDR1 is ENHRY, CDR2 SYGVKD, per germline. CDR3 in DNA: TGTGCCATCAGCGATTGGACAGCCCAAGAGACCCAGTACTTC. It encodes CAISDWTAQETQYF.

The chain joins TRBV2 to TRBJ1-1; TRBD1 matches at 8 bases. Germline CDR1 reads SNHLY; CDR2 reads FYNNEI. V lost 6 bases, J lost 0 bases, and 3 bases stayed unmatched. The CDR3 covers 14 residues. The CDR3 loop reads CASRDRVMNTEAFF. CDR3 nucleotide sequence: TGTGCCAGCAGGGACAGGGTGATGAACACTGAAGCTTTCTTT.